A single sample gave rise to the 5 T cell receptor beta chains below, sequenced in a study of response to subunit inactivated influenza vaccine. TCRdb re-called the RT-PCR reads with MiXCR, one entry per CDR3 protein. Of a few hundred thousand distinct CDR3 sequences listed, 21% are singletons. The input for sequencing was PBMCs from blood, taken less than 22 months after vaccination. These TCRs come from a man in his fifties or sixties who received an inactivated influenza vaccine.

CDR3 bases: TGTGCCAGCTCACCACGTCCCGGACGGGCGAACACCGGGGAGCTGTTTTTT. Translating gives CASSPRPGRANTGELFF. The J gene is TRBJ2-2, the V gene TRBV18, with D unresolved. Germline V gene data show CDR1 as KGHSH and CDR2 as LQKENI. V dropped 1 base and J dropped 0 bases, with 12 bases sitting between them. The CDR3 spans 17 residues.

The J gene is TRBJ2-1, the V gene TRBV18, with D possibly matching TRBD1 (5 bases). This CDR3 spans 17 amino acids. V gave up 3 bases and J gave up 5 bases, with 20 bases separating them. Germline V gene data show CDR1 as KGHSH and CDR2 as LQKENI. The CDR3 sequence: CASSPPSGISLHNEQFF. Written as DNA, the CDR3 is TGTGCCAGCTCACCTCCATCAGGGATATCTTTACACAATGAGCAGTTCTTC.

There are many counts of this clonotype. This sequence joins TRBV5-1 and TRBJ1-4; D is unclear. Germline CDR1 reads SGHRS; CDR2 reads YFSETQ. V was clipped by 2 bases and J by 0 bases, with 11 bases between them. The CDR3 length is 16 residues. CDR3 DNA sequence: TGCGCCAGCAGCTTTGGTAACAGTGCAACTAATGAAAAACTGTTTTTT. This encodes CASSFGNSATNEKLFF.

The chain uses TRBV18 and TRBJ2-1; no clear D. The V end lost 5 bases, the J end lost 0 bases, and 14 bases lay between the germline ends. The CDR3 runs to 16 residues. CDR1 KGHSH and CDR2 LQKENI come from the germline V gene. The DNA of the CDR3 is TGTGCCAGCTCAACCTTTTCAGGAAGCTCCTACAATGAGCAGTTCTTC. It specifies CASSTFSGSSYNEQFF.

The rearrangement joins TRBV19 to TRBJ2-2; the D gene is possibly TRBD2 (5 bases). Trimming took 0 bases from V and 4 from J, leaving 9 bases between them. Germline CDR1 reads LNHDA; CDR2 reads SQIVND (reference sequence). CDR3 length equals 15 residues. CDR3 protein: CASSIEGRVTGELFF. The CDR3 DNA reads TGTGCCAGTAGTATAGAGGGGAGAGTCACCGGGGAGCTGTTTTTT. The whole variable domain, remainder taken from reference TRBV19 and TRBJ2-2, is DGGITQSPKYLFRKEGQNVTLSCEQNLNHDAMYWYRQDPGQGLRLIYYSQIVNDFQKGDIAEGYSVSREKKESFPLTVTSAQKNPTAFYLCASSIEGRVTGELFFGEGSRLTVL.